These 25 T cell receptor beta chains share one sample of origin, sequenced in a study of sequential checkpoint blockade in melanoma. Profiled with immunoSEQ multiplex PCR; TCRdb holds only in-frame clones, not every one. The sample holds tens of thousands of clones; about four fifths are singletons and the top ten take around 5.8%. Treatment denoted: randomized to nivolumab then ipilimumab (arm A) or the reverse (arm B). The sequences come from CD8+ T cells sorted from blood (inferred from file names), collected from a patient given nivolumab and ipilimumab in sequence. These receptors originate from a human donor with melanoma.

The genes are TRBV19 and TRBJ2-1; D not resolved. Germline CDR1 and CDR2: LNHDA and SQIVND (reference sequence). V was cut by 8 bases and J by 4 bases, with 9 bases left in between. CDR3 size: 12 residues. The CDR3 is CASGQAYNEQFF. The DNA of the CDR3 is TGTGCCAGTGGTCAGGCTTACAATGAGCAGTTCTTC.

The CDR3 region has the DNA TGCGCCAGCAGCCAAGATAGGTTTGACAGGGCGGTAGGTGGCTACACCTTC. Its protein is CASSQDRFDRAVGGYTF. The gene calls are TRBV4-1 and TRBJ1-2, with 7 bases that match TRBD1. CDR1 and CDR2 from the germline V gene are MGHRA and YSYEKL. V trimming: 0 bases; J trimming: 7 bases; junction bases outside the gene matches: 14. This CDR3 spans 17 amino acids.

This rearrangement joins TRBV6-5 to TRBJ1-2; 10 bases align to TRBD1. J lost 4 bases, V lost 2 bases, and 7 bases had no gene match. The CDR3 totals 16 residues. Germline assignment: CDR1 MNHEY and CDR2 SVGAGI. The CDR3 bases are TGTGCCAGCAGTTACGTCGACAGGGGGCCGATCTATGGCTACACCTTC. It yields the protein CASSYVDRGPIYGYTF.

The CDR3 here is CSAGEQYF. DNA for the CDR3: TGCAGTGCCGGCGAGCAGTACTTC. The gene calls are TRBV20-1 and TRBJ2-7; D remains ambiguous. CDR3 length equals 8 residues. Germline-derived CDR1 and CDR2 are DFQATT and SNEGSKA (reference sequence). Trimming stripped 6 bases from V and 6 bases from J, with 3 bases between.

The chain carries TRBV30 and TRBJ1-3; possible D gene TRBD1, 5 bases. Trimming shortened V by 1 base and J by 0 bases, and 13 bases separated the two germline ends. The CDR3 spans 16 residues. From germline, CDR1 is GTSNPN and CDR2 SVGIG (reference sequence). This CDR3 reads CAWSGRQRHSGNTIYF. The DNA for the CDR3 is TGTGCCTGGAGTGGGCGACAGAGACACTCTGGAAACACCATATATTTT.

The V call is TRBV19, the J call TRBJ2-2; 11 bases are shared with TRBD2. V was pared by 9 bases and J by 3 bases, with 12 bases of the junction left unmatched. Looked up from germline, CDR1 is LNHDA and CDR2 is SQIVND (reference sequence). The CDR3 runs 17 residues. CDR3 region: CASLGPLAGEYTGELFF. The CDR3 bases are TGTGCCAGCCTGGGTCCACTAGCGGGAGAATACACCGGGGAGCTGTTTTTT.

The chain couples TRBV5-4 to TRBJ2-3; a weak D match, TRBD2 (5 bases). The length of the CDR3 is 16 residues. Trimming left V 3 bases short and J 1 base short, with 15 bases between. Germline lookup yields CDR1 SGHNT and CDR2 YYREEE (reference sequence). CDR3 sequence: CASSYLGGSGTDTQYF. Written as DNA, the CDR3 is TGTGCCAGCAGCTACCTCGGCGGGTCGGGCACAGATACGCAGTATTTT.

The V call is TRBV28, the J call TRBJ2-7; D remains unclear. Germline assignment: CDR1 MDHEN and CDR2 SYDVKM. The CDR3 is 13 amino acids. V lost 7 bases, J lost 0 bases, and 10 bases lay in between. The CDR3 sequence is CASNRVYSYEQYF. The CDR3 coding sequence is TGTGCCAGCAATCGGGTATACTCCTACGAGCAGTACTTC.

In this sample, this clone turned up a few times. The genes are TRBV28 and TRBJ1-5; 7 nucleotides align to TRBD1. Germline V gene data show CDR1 as MDHEN and CDR2 as SYDVKM. The V gene end was trimmed by 4 bases and the J gene end by 4 bases; junction bases not matched to a gene: 7. This CDR3 spans 15 amino acids. The CDR3 spells CASSSYGTVNQPQHF. CDR3 nucleotide sequence: TGTGCCAGCAGTTCGTACGGGACAGTTAATCAGCCCCAGCATTTT.

The V and J genes are TRBV4-1 and TRBJ1-1; D call uncertain. V was pared by 2 bases and J by 0 bases, with 10 bases between. CDR1 and CDR2 (germline): MGHRA, YSYEKL. This CDR3 has 15 residues. CDR3 region: CASSQSITVNTEAFF. The CDR3 DNA sequence: TGCGCCAGCAGCCAAAGTATTACAGTGAACACTGAAGCTTTCTTT.

This clone came up once. The rearrangement links TRBV28 to TRBJ2-7, with TRBD2 identical over 7 bases. Per germline, CDR1 MDHEN and CDR2 SYDVKM. V shed 3 bases, J shed 5 bases, and the junction held 4 bases outside the gene matches. The CDR3 runs 13 residues. This CDR3 is CASSFAGVNEQYF. In nucleotides, the CDR3 is TGTGCCAGCAGTTTCGCGGGAGTCAACGAGCAGTACTTC.

The DNA of the CDR3 is TGTGCCAGCAGTCCTTTGATCGGCGGGAACACTGAAGCTTTCTTT. It is translated as CASSPLIGGNTEAFF. V is TRBV27 and J is TRBJ1-1; unclear D gene. The CDR3 extends over 15 amino acids. The V end lost 5 bases, the J end lost 1 base, and 14 bases lay between the germline ends. CDR1 is MNHEY and CDR2 is SMNVEV in the germline V gene (reference sequence).

There are a few counts of this clone. DNA of the CDR3: TGTGCCAGCGGGACTAGCGGGGGGGTGGAGACCCAGTACTTC. As protein: CASGTSGGVETQYF. V and J are TRBV6-1 and TRBJ2-5, with 16 bases matching TRBD2. Germline CDR1 MNHNS, CDR2 SASEGT. V trimming: 8 bases; J trimming: 5 bases; junction bases outside the gene matches: 2. The CDR3 covers 14 residues.

This clone was detected only once. The chain joins TRBV5-1 to TRBJ2-5; no definite D call. The CDR3 runs 13 residues. Per the germline V gene, CDR1 is SGHRS and CDR2 is YFSETQ. V was trimmed by 0 bases and J by 5 bases, leaving 8 bases between them. The CDR3 region has the DNA TGCGCCAGCAGCTTGGCGGGTATGGAGACCCAGTACTTC. It yields the protein CASSLAGMETQYF.

Only a few counts were recorded for this clone. The genes are TRBV6-5 and TRBJ2-2; 8 nucleotides align to TRBD1. CDR1 and CDR2 (germline): MNHEY, SVGAGI. This CDR3 spans 15 amino acids. V lost 4 bases to trimming and J lost 7 bases; unmatched junction nucleotides: 8. CDR3 DNA: TGTGCCAGCAGTTCGGACAGGGTGGAAGGCGGGGAGCTGTTTTTT. It codes for CASSSDRVEGGELFF.

The genes are TRBV19 and TRBJ2-7; 10 bases map to TRBD1. The CDR3 length is 14 residues. V was pared by 3 bases and J by 2 bases, with 1 base of the junction left unmatched. Per germline, CDR1 LNHDA and CDR2 SQIVND (reference sequence). Here the CDR3 DNA reads TGTGCCAGTAGTATCGGGACAGGGGCCTACGAGCAGTACTTC. Its translation is CASSIGTGAYEQYF.

This clone was observed a few times. The chain is built from TRBV28 and TRBJ2-5; 12 nucleotides align to TRBD2. The CDR3 runs 16 residues. Per the germline V gene, CDR1 is MDHEN and CDR2 is SYDVKM. J lost 5 bases, V lost 6 bases, and 10 bases had no gene match. The CDR3 sequence is CASSSLLAGGAETQYF. The DNA of the CDR3 is TGTGCCAGCAGCTCCTTACTAGCGGGAGGCGCCGAGACCCAGTACTTC.

The J gene is TRBJ2-7, the V gene TRBV27; D is ambiguous. The CDR3 contains 13 residues. Looked up from germline, CDR1 is MNHEY and CDR2 is SMNVEV (reference sequence). The germline V and J ends were trimmed by 6 bases and 5 bases, with 14 bases remaining between them. The CDR3 region is CASSQAPDNEQYF. The CDR3 nucleotides are TGTGCCAGCAGCCAGGCCCCAGATAACGAGCAGTACTTC.

The chain links TRBV6-6 to TRBJ2-5, with a possible D match to TRBD2 (6 bases). Trimming took 2 bases from V and 2 from J, leaving 15 bases between them. The length of the CDR3 is 16 residues. Per the germline V gene, CDR1 is MNHNY and CDR2 is SVGAGI (reference sequence). CDR3 region: CASSYELAYSQETQYF. Here the CDR3 DNA reads TGTGCCAGCAGTTACGAACTAGCCTATTCTCAAGAGACCCAGTACTTC.

This rearrangement joins TRBV28 to TRBJ2-5; no firm D call. Germline V CDR1 and CDR2: MDHEN, SYDVKM. Trimming pared 3 bases from V and 6 bases from J, leaving 5 bases between. This CDR3 is 11 amino acids long. The CDR3 DNA follows: TGTGCCAGCAGTTTTGTAAAGACCCAGTACTTC. Its translation: CASSFVKTQYF.

The chain has TRBV9 and TRBJ2-1; 14 bases align to TRBD2. This CDR3 region has 18 residues. Germline trimming cut 0 bases from V and 7 bases from J; bases unmatched to any gene: 9. Per the germline V gene, CDR1 is SGDLS and CDR2 is YYNGEE. The CDR3 DNA sequence: TGTGCCAGCAGCGTAGGCCACGGACTAGCGGGAGGCCCTAATGAGCAGTTCTTC. Its translation: CASSVGHGLAGGPNEQFF.

The chain carries TRBV5-1 and TRBJ2-3; tentatively, D is TRBD1 (6 bases). Trimming cost V 4 bases and J 4 bases, with 13 bases left between them. The CDR3 is made up of 14 amino acids. Germline-derived CDR1 and CDR2 are SGHRS and YFSETQ. The CDR3 loop reads CASSTGTSADTQYF. Here the CDR3 DNA reads TGCGCCAGCAGCACGGGGACATCGGCAGATACGCAGTATTTT.

The chain carries TRBV2 and TRBJ2-7, with TRBD1 matching over 7 bases. This CDR3 is 14 amino acids long. Germline assignment: CDR1 SNHLY and CDR2 FYNNEI. V lost 2 bases, J lost 5 bases, and 6 bases stayed unmatched. CDR3 residues: CASSEIKGANEQYF. CDR3 bases: TGTGCCAGCAGTGAAATTAAGGGGGCAAACGAGCAGTACTTC.

This clone was observed once. V and J are TRBV27 and TRBJ2-1; weak D call: TRBD2 (6 bases). Germline loops: CDR1 MNHEY, CDR2 SMNVEV (reference sequence). Deletions cut 5 bases from V and 6 bases from J, with 20 bases between. The CDR3 is made up of 16 amino acids. The CDR3 loop reads CASSLVAPRGSNEQFF. The CDR3 nucleotides are TGTGCCAGCAGTCTCGTAGCGCCCCGGGGGTCCAATGAGCAGTTCTTC.

The chain combines TRBV7-9 with TRBJ2-7; TRBD2 aligns across 7 bases. V lost 6 bases to trimming and J lost 6 bases; unmatched junction nucleotides: 5. The CDR3 has 12 amino acids. CDR1 and CDR2 from the germline V gene are SEHNR and FQNEAQ (reference sequence). The CDR3 DNA follows: TGTGCCAGCAGTCATGGGGGGGGCGAGCAGTACTTC. Translation gives CASSHGGGEQYF.